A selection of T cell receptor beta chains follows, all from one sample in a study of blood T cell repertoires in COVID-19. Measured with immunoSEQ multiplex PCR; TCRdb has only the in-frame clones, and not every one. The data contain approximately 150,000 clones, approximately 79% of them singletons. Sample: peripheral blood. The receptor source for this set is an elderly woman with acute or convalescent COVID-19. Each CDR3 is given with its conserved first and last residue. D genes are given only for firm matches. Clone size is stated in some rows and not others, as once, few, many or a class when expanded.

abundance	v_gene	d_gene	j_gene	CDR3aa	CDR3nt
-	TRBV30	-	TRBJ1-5	CAWSVAGGNQPQHF	TGTGCCTGGAGTGTAGCAGGGGGCAATCAGCCCCAGCATTTT
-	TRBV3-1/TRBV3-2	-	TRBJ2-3	CASSPSLGGEADTQYF	TGTGCCAGCAGCCCATCCCTGGGCGGGGAGGCAGATACGCAGTATTTT
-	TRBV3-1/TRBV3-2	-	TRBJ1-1	CASSLRGGDGEAFF	TGTGCCAGCAGCCTCCGGGGGGGCGATGGTGAAGCTTTCTTT
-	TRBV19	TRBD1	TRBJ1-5	CASSVHRGINQPQHF	TGTGCCAGTAGTGTTCACAGGGGTATCAATCAGCCCCAGCATTTT
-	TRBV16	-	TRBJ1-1	CASSPPAGTEAFF	TGTGCCAGCAGCCCACCTGCGGGAACTGAAGCTTTCTTT
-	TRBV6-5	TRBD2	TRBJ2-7	CASSLSGGAYEQYF	TGTGCCAGCAGCCTCAGCGGGGGGGCCTACGAGCAGTACTTC
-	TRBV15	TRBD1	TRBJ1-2	CATSSDRGHGYTF	TGTGCCACCAGCAGCGACAGGGGCCATGGCTACACCTTC
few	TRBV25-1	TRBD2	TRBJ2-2	CASSELAGGQRANGELFF	TGTGCCAGCAGTGAGCTAGCGGGGGGGCAAAGGGCGAACGGGGAGCTGTTTTTT
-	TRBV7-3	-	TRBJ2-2	CASSPLEAGNTGELFF	TGTGCCAGCAGCCCTCTTGAGGCGGGGAACACCGGGGAGCTGTTTTTT
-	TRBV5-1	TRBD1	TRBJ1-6	CASSLGTGPDSPLHF	TGCGCCAGCAGCTTGGGGACAGGGCCGGATTCACCCCTCCACTTT
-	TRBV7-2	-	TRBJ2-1	CASSSRRGSSYNEQFF	TGTGCCAGCAGCTCCCGCAGGGGAAGCTCCTACAATGAGCAGTTCTTC
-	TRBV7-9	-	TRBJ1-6	CASSAGTTYSPLHF	TGTGCCAGCAGCGCCGGGACAACGTATTCACCCCTCCACTTT
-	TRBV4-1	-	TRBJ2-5	CASSQSLARETQYF	TGCGCCAGCAGCCAATCTCTAGCGAGGGAGACCCAGTACTTC
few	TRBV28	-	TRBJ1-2	CASSFRGNGYTF	TGTGCCAGCAGTTTTCGGGGGAATGGCTACACCTTC
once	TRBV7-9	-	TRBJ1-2	CASSLGQAANYGYTF	TGTGCCAGCAGCTTGGGGCAGGCAGCTAACTATGGCTACACCTTC
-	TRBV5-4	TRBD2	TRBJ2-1	CASSQTSGGPRNEQFF	TGTGCCAGCAGCCAAACTAGCGGGGGGCCGAGGAATGAGCAGTTCTTC
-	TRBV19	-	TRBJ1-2	CASSMMGRNLNYGYTF	TGTGCCAGTAGTATGATGGGCAGGAATTTAAACTATGGCTACACCTTC
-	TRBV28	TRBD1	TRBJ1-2	CASSPGQFNYGYTF	TGTGCCAGCAGCCCGGGACAGTTTAACTATGGCTACACCTTC
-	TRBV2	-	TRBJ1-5	CASSADRYSNQPQHF	TGTGCCAGCAGCGCGGACAGATATAGCAATCAGCCCCAGCATTTT
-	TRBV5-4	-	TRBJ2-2	CASIRTDTGELFF	TGTGCCAGCATTAGGACTGACACCGGGGAGCTGTTTTTT